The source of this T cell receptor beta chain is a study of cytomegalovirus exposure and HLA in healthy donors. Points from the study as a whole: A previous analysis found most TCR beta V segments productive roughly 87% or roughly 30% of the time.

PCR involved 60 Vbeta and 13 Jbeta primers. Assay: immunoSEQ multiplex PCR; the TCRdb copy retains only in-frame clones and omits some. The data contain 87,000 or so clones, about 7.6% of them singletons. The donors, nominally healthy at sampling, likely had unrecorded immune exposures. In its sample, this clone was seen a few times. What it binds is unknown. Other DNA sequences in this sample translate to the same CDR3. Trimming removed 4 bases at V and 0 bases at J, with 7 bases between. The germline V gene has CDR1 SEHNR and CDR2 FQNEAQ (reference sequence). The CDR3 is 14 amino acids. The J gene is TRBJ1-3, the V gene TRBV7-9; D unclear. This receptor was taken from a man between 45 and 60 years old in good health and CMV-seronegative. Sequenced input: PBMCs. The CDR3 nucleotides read TGTGCCAGCAGCTACACAGCCTCTGGAAACACCATATATTTT. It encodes CASSYTASGNTIYF.